The present TCR beta chain was sequenced within a study of response to subunit inactivated influenza vaccine. Regarding the study as a whole: Few additional T cells are recruited per seasonal influenza vaccination, authors suggested.

In its sample, this clonotype was seen a few times. Antigen unknown. Each CDR3 protein gets one entry after TCRdb re-called the RT-PCR reads with MiXCR. The sample has roughly 570,000 distinct CDR3 sequences, 14% seen once. Germline V gives CDR1 SGHRS, CDR2 YFSETQ. This CDR3 region has 17 residues. Trimming removed 4 bases from V and 6 bases from J; junction bases left unmatched: 11. This rearrangement joins TRBV5-1 to TRBJ2-3; 13 bases are shared with TRBD2. This specimen consisted of PBMCs from blood, obtained approximately 13 days after vaccination. The clonotype was recovered from a man over 45 who received an inactivated influenza vaccine. The CDR3 DNA follows: TGCGCCAGCAGCCTCAGACTAGCGGGAGGCGTGGCGGATACGCAGTATTTT. Translated: CASSLRLAGGVADTQYF.